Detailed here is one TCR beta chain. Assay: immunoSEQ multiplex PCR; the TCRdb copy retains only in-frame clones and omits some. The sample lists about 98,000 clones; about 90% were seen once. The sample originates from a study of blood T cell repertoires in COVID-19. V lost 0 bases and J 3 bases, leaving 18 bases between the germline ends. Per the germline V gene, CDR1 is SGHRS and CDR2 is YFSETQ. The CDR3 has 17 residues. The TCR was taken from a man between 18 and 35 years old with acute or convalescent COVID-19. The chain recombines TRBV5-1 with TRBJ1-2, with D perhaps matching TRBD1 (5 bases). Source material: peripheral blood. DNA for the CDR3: TGCGCCAGCAGCTTGGCCCACTCTGGGGCCGCCGACTATGGCTACACCTTC. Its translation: CASSLAHSGAADYGYTF.